This entry lists 3 T cell receptor beta chains sequenced from one sample in a study of blood T cell repertoires in COVID-19. Profiling relied on immunoSEQ multiplex PCR, and the TCRdb table lists in-frame clones only, not all of them. The sample shows 200,000 to 300,000 clones, 90% of them seen only once. Input material: PBMCs or T cells enriched from blood (not recorded which). Receptors originate from a man aged 45-60 years who had been exposed to COVID-19.

The chain has TRBV27 and TRBJ1-2; 12 bases agree with TRBD1. Trimming cost V 5 bases and J 8 bases; bases outside gene matches: 15. The germline V gene encodes CDR1 MNHEY and CDR2 SMNVEV (reference sequence). The CDR3 runs to 17 residues. The CDR3 DNA sequence: TGTGCCAGCAGTCCCCGGGGGTGGGACAGGGGGCAAGAGGGCTACACCTTC. This codes for CASSPRGWDRGQEGYTF.

The chain recombines TRBV9 with TRBJ1-2, with D hard to call. V was shortened by 0 bases and J by 0 bases, with 6 bases between the two germline ends. This CDR3 region has 14 residues. Germline V lookup: CDR1 SGDLS, CDR2 YYNGEE. CDR3 region: CASSVGAANYGYTF. The CDR3 DNA sequence: TGTGCCAGCAGCGTAGGGGCAGCTAACTATGGCTACACCTTC.

The V and J genes are TRBV3-1 (or the pseudogene TRBV3-2) and TRBJ1-4; no clear D gene. V lost 4 bases to trimming and J lost 0 bases, with 6 bases between them. This CDR3 is built from 14 residues. Germline V gene data show CDR1 as LGHDT and CDR2 as YNNKEL (reference sequence). The DNA for the CDR3 is TGTGCCAGCAGCCGACATTCAACTAATGAAAAACTGTTTTTT. Encoded protein: CASSRHSTNEKLFF.